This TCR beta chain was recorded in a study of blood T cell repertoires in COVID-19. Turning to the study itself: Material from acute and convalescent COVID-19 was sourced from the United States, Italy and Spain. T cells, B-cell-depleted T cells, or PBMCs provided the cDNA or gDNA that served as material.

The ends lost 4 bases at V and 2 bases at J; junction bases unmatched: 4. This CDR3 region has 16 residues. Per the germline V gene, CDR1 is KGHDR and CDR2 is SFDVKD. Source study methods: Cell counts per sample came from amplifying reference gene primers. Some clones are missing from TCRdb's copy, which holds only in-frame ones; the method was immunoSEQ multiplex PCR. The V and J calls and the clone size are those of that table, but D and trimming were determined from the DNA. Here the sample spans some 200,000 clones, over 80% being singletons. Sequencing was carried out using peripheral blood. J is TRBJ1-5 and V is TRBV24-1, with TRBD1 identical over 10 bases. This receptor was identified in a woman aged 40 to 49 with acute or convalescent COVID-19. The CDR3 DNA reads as TGTGCCACCAGTGACAAAGGACAGGGGGGCAATCAGCCCCAGCATTTT. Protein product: CATSDKGQGGNQPQHF.